These 3 T cell receptor beta chains were sequenced from one sample in a study of identical twins. TCRdb re-analysed the 5' RACE reads in MiXCR, keeping a single row per CDR3 protein. The sample records approximately 1.8 million distinct CDR3 sequences, 25% to 35% being singletons. The sample was cord blood. These TCRs come from a newborn girl in good health.

As to this clonotype: The junction departs from germline at one end; a sequencing error may be responsible. The chain employs TRBV20-1 and TRBJ2-3; 8 bases are shared with TRBD2. Germline CDR1 is DFQATT and CDR2 is SNEGSKA (reference sequence). This CDR3 spans 14 amino acids. CDR3 in amino acids: CSARPGGRVDTRYF. The CDR3 DNA is TGCAGTGCCAGACCGGGAGGGCGGGTAGATACGCGGTATTTT.

This clonotype came up many times. The chain is built from TRBV20-1 and TRBJ1-1, with unresolved D. Per germline, CDR1 DFQATT and CDR2 SNEGSKA (reference sequence). V gave up 3 bases and J gave up 0 bases, with 2 bases separating them. CDR3 length equals 11 residues. This CDR3 reads CSARMNTEAFF. In nucleotides, the CDR3 is TGCAGTGCTAGGATGAACACTGAAGCTTTCTTT.

The chain combines TRBV20-1 with TRBJ1-4, with D uncertain. V shed 3 bases and J shed 4 bases, with 9 bases lying between them. The CDR3 is made up of 13 amino acids. CDR1 and CDR2 from the germline V gene are DFQATT and SNEGSKA (reference sequence). As DNA, the CDR3 is TGCAGTGCTAGCCCGGTCAATAATGAAAAACTGTTTTTT. It yields the protein CSASPVNNEKLFF.